One T cell receptor beta chain is described in this entry. This sample stems from a study of shared clonotypes between healthy human individuals. Clones were sequenced by immunoSEQ multiplex PCR, and TCRdb holds only the in-frame ones, with some missing. The repertoire holds roughly 2.6 million clones, with approximately 90% as singletons. The receptor comes from a man between 18 and 29 years old in good health. The sample taken for sequencing was naive CD4+ T cells sorted from blood. Stated subset: CD45RA+ positively selected.

The CDR3 DNA reads TGTGCCAGCAGCTTAGAGGGATGGAGGGCGTTGGAGACCCAGTACTTC. Its protein is CASSLEGWRALETQYF. The genes are TRBV7-6 and TRBJ2-5, with D possibly matching TRBD2 (6 bases). V lost 1 base and J 5 bases, leaving 17 bases between the germline ends. This CDR3 is 16 amino acids long. Germline V gene sequence: CDR1 SGHVS, CDR2 FNYEAQ.